These T cell receptor beta chains were read from a single sample in a study of shared clonotypes between healthy human individuals. The data were produced by immunoSEQ multiplex PCR, yet TCRdb's version contains in-frame clones alone and is incomplete. The data show some 2,500,000 clones, 85% to 95% seen once. Sequencing was done on a sample of naive CD4+ T cells from PBMCs. These receptors were taken from a man younger than 35 in good health. Some clones in this sample may be carry-over from other donors' samples. CDR3s include the opening cysteine and the closing phenylalanine or tryptophan. The D gene is left open where the match is weak. Clone size is stated in some rows and not others, as once, few, many or a class when expanded.

V gene	clone size	D gene	J gene	CDR3 DNA	CDR3 protein
TRBV6-5	-	-	TRBJ2-3	TGTGCCAGCAGTCTCCGGCTAGGGGCAGATACGCAGTATTTT	CASSLRLGADTQYF
TRBV2	-	-	TRBJ2-7	TGTGCCAGCAACGGGCGGGAGCAGTACTTC	CASNGREQYF
TRBV28	once	-	TRBJ2-7	TGTGCCAGCAGTGAATGGACAGCTTCCTACGAGCAGTACTTC	CASSEWTASYEQYF
TRBV7-8	-	TRBD1	TRBJ2-7	TGTGCCAGCAGCTTAACCCCGGGACAGGGCGTCCACGAGCAGTACTTC	CASSLTPGQGVHEQYF
TRBV30	-	-	TRBJ2-3	TGTGCCTGGAGGCGTCAGGGCGCAGATACGCAGTATTTT	CAWRRQGADTQYF
TRBV4-1	-	-	TRBJ2-5	TGCGCCAGCAGCCAAGCCAAAGAAGAGACCCAGTACTTC	CASSQAKEETQYF
TRBV20-1	-	-	TRBJ2-7	TGCAGTGCTAGTGGGAGGTACGAGCAGTACTTC	CSASGRYEQYF
TRBV7-3	once	TRBD1	TRBJ1-1	TGTGCCAGCAGCTTGGACAGGGGGTTCCCTGAAGCTTTCTTT	CASSLDRGFPEAFF
TRBV29-1	-	-	TRBJ2-3	TGCAGCTCTGGAAGTCTGGTGGATACGCAGTATTTT	CSSGSLVDTQYF
TRBV27	-	-	TRBJ2-1	TGTGCCAGCAGCCTTGAGGGGGTGGGCTACAATGAGCAGTTCTTC	CASSLEGVGYNEQFF
TRBV19	-	-	TRBJ2-1	TGTGCCAGTAGTATAGGGGCCACCGGCTCCTACAATGAGCAGTTCTTC	CASSIGATGSYNEQFF
TRBV7-2	once	TRBD2	TRBJ2-1	TGTGCCAGCAGCTTGTCTAGCGGGAGGACGTACAATGAGCAGTTCTTC	CASSLSSGRTYNEQFF
TRBV28	-	-	TRBJ2-5	TGTGCCAGCAGTTTATCGCAGGAGACCCAGTACTTC	CASSLSQETQYF
TRBV6-5	-	TRBD1	TRBJ1-3	TGTGCCAGCATGGACAGGGGTTGGGACACCATATATTTT	CASMDRGWDTIYF
TRBV4-3	-	TRBD2	TRBJ2-2	TGCGCCAGCAGCCTTAAACCCCCGGCTAGCGGGAGGACCGTCCAGGAGGAGCTGTTTTTT	CASSLKPPASGRTVQEELFF
TRBV7-2	-	TRBD1	TRBJ1-2	TGTGCCAGCAGCTTCGCTTTTGTCAGGGGGAGCTATGGCTACACCTTC	CASSFAFVRGSYGYTF
TRBV7-3	-	TRBD1	TRBJ2-7	TGTGCCAGCAGCTTAAAGGGACAGGACTCCTACGAGCAGTACTTC	CASSLKGQDSYEQYF
TRBV5-1	-	-	TRBJ2-3	TGCGCCAGCAAGTGGGAGGCTAGCACAGATACGCAGTATTTT	CASKWEASTDTQYF
TRBV10-1	-	-	TRBJ2-3	TGCGCCAGCAGTGGACTCACAGCTAGCCATAGCACAGATACGCAGTATTTT	CASSGLTASHSTDTQYF
TRBV27	once	TRBD2	TRBJ2-1	TGTGCCAGCAGACCAGGACTAGCGGGAGAATACAATGAGCAGTTCTTC	CASRPGLAGEYNEQFF
TRBV30	-	-	TRBJ2-7	TGTGCCTGGAGTGTAAGGACGGGTGTAGGCTACGAGCAGTACTTC	CAWSVRTGVGYEQYF
TRBV4-2	-	TRBD2	TRBJ2-1	TGTGCCAGCAGCCCCAATAGCGGGAGCGTATACAATGAGCAGTTCTTC	CASSPNSGSVYNEQFF
TRBV7-8	-	-	TRBJ2-2	TGTGCCAGCAGCCCAGGGGGACTCATCAACGGGGAGCTGTTTTTT	CASSPGGLINGELFF
TRBV11-2	once	-	TRBJ1-4	TGTGCCAGCAGCTTAACCCCCCTGGGGGGCGGAAGTGAAAAACTGTTTTTT	CASSLTPLGGGSEKLFF
TRBV5-4	once	TRBD1	TRBJ1-1	TGTGCCAGCAGCCCCGGGGGACAGGGGTTCGCTGAAGCTTTCTTT	CASSPGGQGFAEAFF
TRBV2	-	TRBD1	TRBJ2-1	TGTGCCAGCAGTGCGGGACAGGTAATCAATGAGCAGTTCTTC	CASSAGQVINEQFF
TRBV2	-	TRBD1	TRBJ1-1	TGTGCCAGCAAGTATACAGGGGGAGACACTGAAGCTTTCTTT	CASKYTGGDTEAFF
TRBV2	once	-	TRBJ2-3	TGTGCCAGCAGTGAAGCCTTGGTGACGAATACGCAGTATTTT	CASSEALVTNTQYF
TRBV9	-	TRBD2	TRBJ2-3	TGTGCCAGCAGCGAACTAGCGGGTCCCCCCTTGGAGTATTTT	CASSELAGPPLEYF
TRBV5-4	-	-	TRBJ1-5	TGTGCCAGCAGCACGGACGGGGAGACTCAGCCCCAGCATTTT	CASSTDGETQPQHF
TRBV5-4	-	-	TRBJ2-1	TGTGCCAGCAGCTTGGATACGGGCATCTACAATGAGCAGTTCTTC	CASSLDTGIYNEQFF
TRBV28	-	TRBD1	TRBJ2-3	TGTGCCAGCAGTCCCCCCGGACAGGGCTTGGTTCCAGATACGCAGTATTTT	CASSPPGQGLVPDTQYF
TRBV7-9	-	-	TRBJ1-1	TGTGCCAGCAGCTCAACAGGGATTACAACTGAAGCTTTCTTT	CASSSTGITTEAFF
TRBV7-2	-	TRBD2	TRBJ2-1	TGTGCCAGCAGCTTAGCGAAGGTGGGGGACTACGAAAGCTCCTACAATGAGCAGTTCTTC	CASSLAKVGDYESSYNEQFF
TRBV5-1	-	TRBD2	TRBJ2-5	TGCGCCAGCAGCTTGACCCCGACTAGCGGTATACAAGAGACCCAGTACTTC	CASSLTPTSGIQETQYF
TRBV5-4	-	-	TRBJ1-5	TGTGCCAGCAGCTCGTCGAGCTCAGGGAGGGTGCAGCCCCAGCATTTT	CASSSSSSGRVQPQHF
TRBV19	-	TRBD1	TRBJ2-6	TGTGCCAGTAGTTCACAGGGGGCTGGGGCCAACGTCCTGACTTTC	CASSSQGAGANVLTF
TRBV19	-	TRBD1	TRBJ1-5	TGTGCCAGTAGTGGACAGGCTCTCCATCAGCCCCAGCATTTT	CASSGQALHQPQHF
TRBV10-3	-	TRBD2	TRBJ2-1	TGTGCCATCAGTATGGATACTAGCGGGAGAGGCAATGAGCAGTTCTTC	CAISMDTSGRGNEQFF
TRBV7-3	once	-	TRBJ2-5	TGTGCCAGCAGCTTAATAGATGGGCCCGAGACCCAGTACTTC	CASSLIDGPETQYF